The present T cell receptor beta chain was sequenced within a study of immune evolution from preneoplasia to lung adenocarcinoma. The study's findings and limits: Clonality was highest in normal lung, lower in later-stage lesions apparently.

TCRdb keeps only in-frame clones here, not all; method: immunoSEQ multiplex PCR. The sample lists roughly 28,000 clones, less than 80% occurring once. The V gene lost 5 bases and the J gene lost 10 bases, with 15 bases spanning the gap. The CDR3 totals 12 residues. CDR1 is GTSNPN, CDR2 SVGIG, per germline (reference sequence). Turning to this clone: No antigen is known for it.

Sequencing was done on a sample of FFPE invasive lung adenocarcinoma tissue. The chain uses TRBV30 and TRBJ2-1; no reliable D call. This TCR was recovered from a person aged 55 to 75 with invasive lung adenocarcinoma. Some clones in this sample may be carry-over from other donors' samples. CDR3 region: CAWEAVAREQFF. In DNA form, the CDR3 reads TGTGCCTGGGAAGCCGTGGCCCGGGAGCAGTTCTTC.